Listed below are T cell receptor beta chains from one sample, sequenced in a study of OX40 agonist ivuxolimab in advanced cancers. Sequenced by immunoSEQ multiplex PCR; TCRdb stores in-frame clones only, minus some. The data show 85,000 to 100,000 clones, around 85% seen once. The input for sequencing was CD4+ or CD8+ T cells sorted from blood, taken in a trial of the OX40 agonist ivuxolimab. The receptors shown here come from an adult with an advanced solid tumor such as melanoma, head and neck, liver or kidney cancer. Each CDR3 is given with its conserved first and last residue. The D gene is left open where the match is weak. Only part of the rows carry a size: once, few, many, or a class if the clone is expanded.

clone_size | j_call | v_call | d_call | cdr3_nt | cdr3_aa
NA | TRBJ1-2 | TRBV28 | TRBD1 | TGTGCCAGCACAACCCCGGACAGGGTTAATGGCTACACCTTC | CASTTPDRVNGYTF
NA | TRBJ1-1 | TRBV7-9 | NA | TGTGCCAGCAGGTCTACGGGAGGGAACACTGAAGCTTTCTTT | CASRSTGGNTEAFF
NA | TRBJ2-1 | TRBV2 | NA | TGTGCCAGCAGGAAGAGACAGGCGTACAATGAGCAGTTCTTC | CASRKRQAYNEQFF
NA | TRBJ1-4 | TRBV2 | NA | TGTGCCAGCAGTGAATACGGGCGTGAAAAACTGTTTTTT | CASSEYGREKLFF
NA | TRBJ2-7 | TRBV5-6 | TRBD2 | TGTGCCAGCAGCCCATGGGGGGGGAGTTCGTACGAGCAGTACTTC | CASSPWGGSSYEQYF
NA | TRBJ2-2 | TRBV5-1 | NA | TGCGCCAGCAAAGTTCAGGGCCCGAACACCGGGGAGCTGTTTTTT | CASKVQGPNTGELFF
NA | TRBJ1-2 | TRBV7-2 | NA | TGTGCCAGCAGCTTAGCGCGGGACTATGGCTACACCTTC | CASSLARDYGYTF
NA | TRBJ2-7 | TRBV19 | TRBD2 | TGTGCCAGTAGTTGGTCGCGGGAGGGCGGCGGCGAGCAGTACTTC | CASSWSREGGGEQYF
NA | TRBJ2-7 | TRBV11-2 | NA | TGTGCCAGCTCCAACTACGAGCAGTACTTC | CASSNYEQYF
once | TRBJ2-3 | TRBV27 | NA | TGTGCCAGCAGCCCAAGGGGAGGACGCACAGATACGCAGTATTTT | CASSPRGGRTDTQYF
few | TRBJ2-7 | TRBV27 | NA | TGTGCCAGACCCACTCCGGGGTACTTC | CARPTPGYF
NA | TRBJ2-7 | TRBV4-1 | TRBD2 | TGCGCCAGCAGCCCATGGGGCAGAAGGACTAGCGGGACGTCCTACGAGCAGTACTTC | CASSPWGRRTSGTSYEQYF
few | TRBJ2-2 | TRBV5-1 | TRBD1 | TGCGCCAGCAGCACCACAGGGGGCGCGGAGACCGGGGAGCTGTTTTTT | CASSTTGGAETGELFF
NA | TRBJ1-5 | TRBV7-8 | TRBD1 | TGTGCCAGCAGTGCGGGGAGGGGGCATCAGCCCCAGCATTTT | CASSAGRGHQPQHF
NA | TRBJ1-2 | TRBV29-1 | NA | TGCAGCGCCCGGGATACCAACTATGGCTACACCTTC | CSARDTNYGYTF
NA | TRBJ2-2 | TRBV7-9 | NA | TGTGCCAGCAGCTCAACGAACACCGGGGAGCTGTTTTTT | CASSSTNTGELFF
NA | TRBJ2-5 | TRBV4-1 | NA | TGCGCCAGCAGCCAGTGGGCCAACACGGAGACCCAGTACTTC | CASSQWANTETQYF
NA | TRBJ1-3 | TRBV5-4 | NA | TGTGCCAGCAGCCCCTGGGCAGGGGGAAACACCATATATTTT | CASSPWAGGNTIYF
NA | TRBJ2-7 | TRBV13 | NA | TGTGCCAGCAGCTTAGGCCAGGGAATGTACGAGCAGTACTTC | CASSLGQGMYEQYF
NA | TRBJ2-3 | TRBV9 | NA | TGTGCCAGCAGCTCTGGGTCCCTTTCGTTAGATACGCAGTATTTT | CASSSGSLSLDTQYF
NA | TRBJ2-3 | TRBV5-1 | NA | TGCGCCAGCAGCTTGATGGGGCGAGATACGCAGTATTTT | CASSLMGRDTQYF
NA | TRBJ2-3 | TRBV2 | TRBD1 | TGTGCCAGCAGGGACAGGGCAAGCACAGATACGCAGTATTTT | CASRDRASTDTQYF
NA | TRBJ2-7 | TRBV15 | TRBD2 | TGTGCCACCAGCAGAGATTGGGACTATCACTACGAGCAGTACTTC | CATSRDWDYHYEQYF
NA | TRBJ1-5 | TRBV6-6 | NA | TGTGCCAGCAGTTCCCTGAGTAGCAATCAGCCCCAGCATTTT | CASSSLSSNQPQHF
NA | TRBJ1-2 | TRBV9 | NA | TGTGCCAGCAGCGTAGGGAGACAGGACCCAAGGGATGGCTACACCTTC | CASSVGRQDPRDGYTF
NA | TRBJ1-2 | TRBV19 | NA | TGTGCCAGTAGTATAATATTCGGGGCGGATGGCTACACCTTC | CASSIIFGADGYTF
NA | TRBJ1-1 | TRBV5-1 | NA | TGCGCCAGCAGCTTGACTGTAGCGAACACTGAAGCTTTCTTT | CASSLTVANTEAFF
NA | TRBJ1-4 | TRBV19 | NA | TGTGCCAGTAGTGTCGACGGTGGGTCACTTGAAAAACTGTTTTTT | CASSVDGGSLEKLFF
once | TRBJ1-3 | TRBV10-3 | NA | TGTGCCAGCACAGGGTCTGGAAACACCATATATTTT | CASTGSGNTIYF